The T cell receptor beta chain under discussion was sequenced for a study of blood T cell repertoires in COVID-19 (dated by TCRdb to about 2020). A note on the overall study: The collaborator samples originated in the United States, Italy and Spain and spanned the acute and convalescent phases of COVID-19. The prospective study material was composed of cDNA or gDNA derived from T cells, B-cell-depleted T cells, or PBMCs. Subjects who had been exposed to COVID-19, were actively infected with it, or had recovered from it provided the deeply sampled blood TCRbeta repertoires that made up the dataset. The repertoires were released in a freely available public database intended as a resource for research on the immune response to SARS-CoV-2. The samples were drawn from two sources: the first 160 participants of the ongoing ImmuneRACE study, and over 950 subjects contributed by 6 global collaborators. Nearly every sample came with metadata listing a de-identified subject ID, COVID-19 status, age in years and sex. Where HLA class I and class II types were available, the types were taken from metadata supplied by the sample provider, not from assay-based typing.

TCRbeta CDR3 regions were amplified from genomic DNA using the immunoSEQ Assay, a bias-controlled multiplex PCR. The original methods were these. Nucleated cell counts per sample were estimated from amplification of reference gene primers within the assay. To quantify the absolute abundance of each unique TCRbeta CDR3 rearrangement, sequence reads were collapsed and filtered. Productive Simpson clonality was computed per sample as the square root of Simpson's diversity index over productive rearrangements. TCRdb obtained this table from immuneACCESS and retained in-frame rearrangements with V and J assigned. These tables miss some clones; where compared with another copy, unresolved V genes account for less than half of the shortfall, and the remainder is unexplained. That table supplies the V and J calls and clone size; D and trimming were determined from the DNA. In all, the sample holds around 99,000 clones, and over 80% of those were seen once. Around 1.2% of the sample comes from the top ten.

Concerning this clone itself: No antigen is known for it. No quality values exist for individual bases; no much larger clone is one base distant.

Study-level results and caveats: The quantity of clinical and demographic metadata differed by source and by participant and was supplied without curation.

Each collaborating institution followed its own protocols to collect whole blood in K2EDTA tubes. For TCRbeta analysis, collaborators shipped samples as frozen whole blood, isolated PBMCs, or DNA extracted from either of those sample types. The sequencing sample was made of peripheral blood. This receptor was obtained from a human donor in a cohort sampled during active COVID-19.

The DNA sequence is TGTGCCAGCAGCGCCGGGAGGGCCTACAATGAGCAGTTCTTC. The resulting protein is CASSAGRAYNEQFF. The receptor chain draws on TRBV9 and TRBJ2-1; the junction holds 8 bases that match TRBD2. V is cut back by 3 bases and J by 2 bases, with 1 base in the junction unmatched. The germline V gene sets CDR1 to SGDLS and CDR2 to YYNGEE. Inclusive of the bounding cysteine and phenylalanine, the CDR3 is 14 residues long. The read is trimmed to its CDR3 DNA, 42 bases read in frame from base 1. The CDR3 plus the reference TRBV9 and TRBJ2-1 genes for the other parts give the full variable domain: DSGVTQTPKHLITATGQRVTLRCSPRSGDLSVYWYQQSLDQGLQFLIQYYNGEERAKGNILERFSAQQFPDLHSELNLSSLELGDSALYFCASSAGRAYNEQFFGPGTRLTVL.